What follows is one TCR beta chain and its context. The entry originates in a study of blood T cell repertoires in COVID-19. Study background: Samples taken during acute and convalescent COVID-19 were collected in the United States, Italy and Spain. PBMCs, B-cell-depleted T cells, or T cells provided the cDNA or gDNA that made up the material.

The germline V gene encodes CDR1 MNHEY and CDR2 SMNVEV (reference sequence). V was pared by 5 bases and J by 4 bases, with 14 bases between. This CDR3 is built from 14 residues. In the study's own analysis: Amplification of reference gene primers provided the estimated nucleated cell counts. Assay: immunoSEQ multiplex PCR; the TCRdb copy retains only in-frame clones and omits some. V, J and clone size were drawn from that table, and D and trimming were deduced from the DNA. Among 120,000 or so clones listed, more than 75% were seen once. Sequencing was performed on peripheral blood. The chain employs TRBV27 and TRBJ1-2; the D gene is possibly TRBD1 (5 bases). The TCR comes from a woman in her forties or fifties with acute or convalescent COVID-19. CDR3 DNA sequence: TGTGCCAGCAGTCCAGGGCCGGTTAGCTATGGCTACACCTTC. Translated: CASSPGPVSYGYTF.